These 24 T cell receptor beta chains were sequenced from one sample in a study of blood T cell repertoires in COVID-19. TCRdb keeps only in-frame clones here, not all; method: immunoSEQ multiplex PCR. The repertoire includes 150,000 to 200,000 clones, more than 75% of them detected once, and approximately 5.5% sits in the top ten. The material sequenced was peripheral blood. These receptors originate from a man between 40 and 49 years old with active or convalescent COVID-19.

This clone has a single count. The genes are TRBV2 and TRBJ1-5, with 7 bases lining up with TRBD1. V was clipped by 2 bases and J by 6 bases; unmatched bases: 7. Germline-derived CDR1 and CDR2 are SNHLY and FYNNEI. The CDR3 is 15 residues long. The CDR3 protein is CASSELGGAGQPQHF. For the CDR3, the DNA is TGTGCCAGCAGTGAATTAGGGGGCGCCGGTCAGCCCCAGCATTTT.

The V gene is TRBV6-5, the J gene TRBJ2-7, with D possibly matching TRBD1 (6 bases). V lost 7 bases, J lost 1 base, and 14 bases lay in between. The germline V gene has CDR1 MNHEY and CDR2 SVGAGI. This CDR3 has 14 amino acids. As DNA, the CDR3 is TGTGCCAGCATGATCCGGGACACTTCCTACGAGCAGTACTTC. Amino acids: CASMIRDTSYEQYF.

The gene calls are TRBV6-5 and TRBJ1-3, with D maybe TRBD1 (6 bases). Germline-derived CDR1 and CDR2 are MNHEY and SVGAGI. Trimming stripped 5 bases from V and 4 bases from J, with 15 bases between. CDR3 length equals 15 residues. The CDR3 DNA follows: TGTGCCAGCAGTCGTACAGGGAGCGCGGGAAACACCATATATTTT. This encodes CASSRTGSAGNTIYF.

The chain has TRBV2 and TRBJ1-2; the match to TRBD1 covers 8 bases. J lost 8 bases, V lost 7 bases, and 3 bases had no gene match. CDR3 size: 11 residues. CDR1 is SNHLY and CDR2 is FYNNEI in the germline V gene. The CDR3 sequence is CASIGQGGYTF. The CDR3, as DNA: TGTGCCAGCATCGGACAGGGAGGCTACACCTTC.

The J gene is TRBJ1-1, the V gene TRBV2, with TRBD1 identical over 8 bases. Per germline, CDR1 SNHLY and CDR2 FYNNEI. The length of the CDR3 is 13 residues. J lost 6 bases, V lost 7 bases, and 7 bases had no gene match. The CDR3 here is CASNRDRTSEAFF. Here the CDR3 DNA reads TGTGCCAGCAATCGGGACAGGACCTCTGAAGCTTTCTTT.

The V call is TRBV6-4, the J call TRBJ2-1; 11 nucleotides match TRBD1. Germline V lookup: CDR1 MRHNA, CDR2 SNTAGT. The CDR3 covers 14 residues. V was clipped by 3 bases and J by 6 bases; unmatched bases: 1. The CDR3 bases are TGTGCCAGCAGTGAGGGGACAGGGGGCAATGAGCAGTTCTTC. This sequence encodes CASSEGTGGNEQFF.

The chain combines TRBV13 with TRBJ2-2; a possible D gene is TRBD1 (5 bases). This CDR3 has 15 residues. The V end lost 0 bases, the J end lost 2 bases, and 7 bases lay between the germline ends. From germline, CDR1 is PRHDT and CDR2 FYEKMQ (reference sequence). The CDR3 DNA follows: TGTGCCAGCAGCTTAGGGGGGCCAAACACCGGGGAGCTGTTTTTT. The encoded protein is CASSLGGPNTGELFF.

This rearrangement joins TRBV10-3 to TRBJ2-6; 7 nucleotides agree with TRBD1. Per the germline V gene, CDR1 is ENHRY and CDR2 is SYGVKD. CDR3 length: 20 amino acids. With 4 bases clipped from V and 1 base from J, the junction kept 16 bases outside the gene matches. For the CDR3, the DNA is TGTGCCATCAGTGTTTTGGGGACAGTGACTTTCCTTTCTGGGGCCAACGTCCTGACTTTC. Residues: CAISVLGTVTFLSGANVLTF.

The sample holds one count of this clone. The chain has TRBV7-8 and TRBJ1-6; TRBD1 agrees at 8 bases. Germline V gene lookup returns CDR1 SGHVS and CDR2 FQNEAQ. V shed 5 bases and J 8 bases; nucleotides not matched to a gene: 17. CDR3 length equals 18 residues. The CDR3 sequence is CASSRPGQVSYADSPLHF. CDR3 nucleotides: TGTGCCAGCAGCCGTCCGGGACAGGTTTCTTATGCGGATTCACCCCTCCACTTT.

The chain joins TRBV27 to TRBJ1-1, with D possibly matching TRBD1 (6 bases). V lost 6 bases and J 1 base, leaving 18 bases between the germline ends. The germline V gene encodes CDR1 MNHEY and CDR2 SMNVEV (reference sequence). The length of the CDR3 is 16 residues. The CDR3 loop reads CASSIRYRGANTEAFF. DNA for the CDR3: TGTGCCAGCAGCATTAGGTATCGGGGGGCGAACACTGAAGCTTTCTTT.

The chain has TRBV7-2 and TRBJ1-2, with no clear D. Germline V lookup: CDR1 SGHTA, CDR2 FQGNSA. The germline V and J ends were trimmed by 5 bases and 4 bases, with 14 bases remaining between them. The CDR3 runs to 14 residues. CDR3 DNA sequence: TGTGCCAGCAGCCCCCCCGAGGGTTTCTATGGCTACACCTTC. This codes for CASSPPEGFYGYTF. Full variable domain (outside the CDR3, taken from reference TRBV7-2 and TRBJ1-2): GAGVSQSPSNKVTEKGKDVELRCDPISGHTALYWYRQSLGQGLEFLIYFQGNSAPDKSGLPSDRFSAERTGGSVSTLTIQRTQQEDSAVYLCASSPPEGFYGYTFGSGTRLTVV.

The chain employs TRBV19 and TRBJ1-4; no definite D call. Per the germline V gene, CDR1 is LNHDA and CDR2 is SQIVND (reference sequence). This CDR3 contains 14 residues. Deletions cut 3 bases from V and 7 bases from J, with 12 bases between. CDR3 nucleotide sequence: TGTGCCAGTAGTATTTCGGGAGTTGGTGAAAAACTGTTTTTT. It specifies CASSISGVGEKLFF.

The genes are TRBV28 and TRBJ2-1, with TRBD2 as a possible D gene (6 bases). Per the germline V gene, CDR1 is MDHEN and CDR2 is SYDVKM. CDR3 length: 15 residues. Trimming shortened V by 1 base and J by 5 bases, and 12 bases separated the two germline ends. The CDR3 here is CASSLYSGVHNEQFF. CDR3 DNA sequence: TGTGCCAGCAGTTTATATTCGGGAGTCCACAATGAGCAGTTCTTC.

The gene calls are TRBV5-1 and TRBJ2-5; 14 bases agree with TRBD2. The V gene end was trimmed by 4 bases and the J gene end by 5 bases; junction bases not matched to a gene: 7. CDR1 and CDR2 from the germline V gene are SGHRS and YFSETQ. This CDR3 contains 16 residues. The CDR3 spells CASSTRGLAGGETQYF. For the CDR3, the DNA is TGCGCCAGCAGCACGAGAGGACTAGCGGGGGGTGAGACCCAGTACTTC.

V and J are TRBV6-5 and TRBJ2-7; TRBD1 aligns across 7 bases. Looked up from germline, CDR1 is MNHEY and CDR2 is SVGAGI. J lost 7 bases, V lost 5 bases, and 8 bases had no gene match. The CDR3 runs to 13 residues. DNA of the CDR3: TGTGCCAGCAGTAGCCGGGACAGACGGGAGCAGTACTTC. Encoded protein: CASSSRDRREQYF.

The gene calls are TRBV2 and TRBJ2-3, with 7 nucleotides matching TRBD1. CDR3 length: 14 residues. CDR1 is SNHLY and CDR2 is FYNNEI in the germline V gene. V was pared by 1 base and J by 4 bases, with 2 bases of the junction left unmatched. DNA for the CDR3: TGTGCCAGCAGTGAAGGGACAGGACCAGATACGCAGTATTTT. Its translation is CASSEGTGPDTQYF.

The chain recombines TRBV5-1 with TRBJ2-6; D is perhaps TRBD1 (6 bases). With 0 bases removed from V and 3 bases from J, the gap between germline ends came to 13 bases. The CDR3 sequence is 17 residues long. Germline loops: CDR1 SGHRS, CDR2 YFSETQ. CDR3 DNA sequence: TGCGCCAGCAGCTTGGTTTCAGGGGAAGTTGGGGCCAACGTCCTGACTTTC. It codes for CASSLVSGEVGANVLTF. Complete variable domain (other parts from reference TRBV5-1 and TRBJ2-6): KAGVTQTPRYLIKTRGQQVTLSCSPISGHRSVSWYQQTPGQGLQFLFEYFSETQRNKGNFPGRFSGRQFSNSRSEMNVSTLELGDSALYLCASSLVSGEVGANVLTFGAGSRLTVL.

This clone was seen only a few times. The chain is built from TRBV5-1 and TRBJ1-3; weak D call: TRBD1 (5 bases). The CDR3 consists of 15 residues. Germline assignment: CDR1 SGHRS and CDR2 YFSETQ. V was clipped by 2 bases and J by 0 bases, with 9 bases between them. DNA for the CDR3: TGCGCCAGCAGCTTATCAGGGATCTCTGGAAACACCATATATTTT. It is translated as CASSLSGISGNTIYF.

A few counts support this clone. J is TRBJ1-2 and V is TRBV5-6, with unresolved D. This CDR3 has 14 residues. Germline CDR1 reads SGHDT; CDR2 reads YYEEEE. The V gene lost 5 bases and the J gene lost 2 bases, with 13 bases spanning the gap. The CDR3 region is CASRPEIPNYGYTF. The CDR3 DNA follows: TGTGCCAGCAGGCCTGAGATTCCCAACTATGGCTACACCTTC.

The V gene is TRBV5-5, the J gene TRBJ1-2, with a tentative D call TRBD1 (5 bases). Germline V gene sequence: CDR1 SGHKS, CDR2 YYEKEE (reference sequence). This CDR3 region has 15 residues. V dropped 6 bases and J dropped 5 bases, with 20 bases sitting between them. DNA for the CDR3: TGTGCCAGCACCCCAGCGGCCAGTGGGGGGTATGGCTACACCTTC. It codes for CASTPAASGGYGYTF.

V usage is TRBV6-6 and J usage is TRBJ1-1, with 7 nucleotides matching TRBD1. Germline V gene sequence: CDR1 MNHNY, CDR2 SVGAGI (reference sequence). The ends lost 6 bases at V and 5 bases at J; junction bases unmatched: 27. CDR3 size: 20 residues. CDR3 region: CASSRTSRRSGQALGTEAFF. In DNA form, the CDR3 reads TGTGCCAGCAGCAGAACGTCCCGAAGATCCGGACAGGCACTGGGGACTGAAGCTTTCTTT.

The chain has TRBV19 and TRBJ2-1; TRBD2 matches 8 bases. V was clipped by 3 bases and J by 6 bases; unmatched bases: 10. Germline V CDR1 and CDR2: LNHDA, SQIVND (reference sequence). This CDR3 contains 16 residues. CDR3 coding DNA: TGTGCCAGTAGTATCCCCACGCTGACTAGCGTCAATGAGCAGTTCTTC. It is translated as CASSIPTLTSVNEQFF.

The chain is built from TRBV30 and TRBJ2-1, with D possibly TRBD2 on 5 matching bases. This CDR3 comprises 15 residues. V dropped 1 base and J dropped 0 bases, with 10 bases sitting between them. CDR1 is GTSNPN and CDR2 is SVGIG in the germline V gene (reference sequence). The CDR3 DNA is TGTGCCTGGAGTGGTAGCGCGAACTCCTACAATGAGCAGTTCTTC. Amino acids: CAWSGSANSYNEQFF.

V and J are TRBV3-1 (or the pseudogene TRBV3-2) and TRBJ1-2; 7 nucleotides match TRBD1. V shed 0 bases and J 10 bases; nucleotides not matched to a gene: 8. Per germline, CDR1 LGHDT and CDR2 YNNKEL (reference sequence). The CDR3 spans 14 residues. CDR3 amino acids: CASSQEGDRAYYTF. The DNA of the CDR3 is TGTGCCAGCAGCCAAGAAGGCGACAGGGCGTACTACACCTTC.